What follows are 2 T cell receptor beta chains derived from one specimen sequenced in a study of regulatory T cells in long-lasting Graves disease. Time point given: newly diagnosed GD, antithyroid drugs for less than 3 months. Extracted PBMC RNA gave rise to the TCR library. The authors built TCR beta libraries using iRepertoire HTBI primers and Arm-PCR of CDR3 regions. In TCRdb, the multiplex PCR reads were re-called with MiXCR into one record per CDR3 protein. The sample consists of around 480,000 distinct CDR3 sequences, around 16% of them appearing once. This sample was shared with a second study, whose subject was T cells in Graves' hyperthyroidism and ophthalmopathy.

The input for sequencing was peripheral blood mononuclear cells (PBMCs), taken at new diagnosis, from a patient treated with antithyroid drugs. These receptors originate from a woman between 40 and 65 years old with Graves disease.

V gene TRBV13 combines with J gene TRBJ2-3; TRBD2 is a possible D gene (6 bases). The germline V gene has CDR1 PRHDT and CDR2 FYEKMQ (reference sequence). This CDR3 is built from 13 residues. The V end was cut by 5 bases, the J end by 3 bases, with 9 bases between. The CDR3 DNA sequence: TGTGCCAGCAGCCCCGGGACTACAGATACGCAGTATTTT. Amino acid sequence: CASSPGTTDTQYF.

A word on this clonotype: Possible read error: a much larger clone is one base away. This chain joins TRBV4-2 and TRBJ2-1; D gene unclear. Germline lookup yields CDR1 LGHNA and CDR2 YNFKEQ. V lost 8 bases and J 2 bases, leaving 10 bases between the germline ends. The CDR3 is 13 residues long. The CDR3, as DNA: TGTGCCAGCGGCCCTCCAACCTACAATGAGCAGTTCTTC. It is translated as CASGPPTYNEQFF.